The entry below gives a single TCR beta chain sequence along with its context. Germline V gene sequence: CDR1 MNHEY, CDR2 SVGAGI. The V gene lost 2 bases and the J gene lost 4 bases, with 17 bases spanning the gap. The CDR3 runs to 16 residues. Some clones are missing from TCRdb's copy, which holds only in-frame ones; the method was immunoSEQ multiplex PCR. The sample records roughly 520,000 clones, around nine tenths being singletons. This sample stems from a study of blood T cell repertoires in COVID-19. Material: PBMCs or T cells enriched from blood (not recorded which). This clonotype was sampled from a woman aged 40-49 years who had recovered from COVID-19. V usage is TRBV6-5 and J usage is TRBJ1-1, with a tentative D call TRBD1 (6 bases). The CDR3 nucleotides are TGTGCCAGCAGTTACACATTATCAGGGGCCTCCACTGAAGCTTTCTTT. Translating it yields CASSYTLSGASTEAFF.